The 21 T cell receptor beta chains in this list originate from one sample, sequenced in a study of blood T cell repertoires in COVID-19. The method was immunoSEQ multiplex PCR; TCRdb's version includes in-frame clones alone and lacks a portion of them. The sample holds 150,000 or so clones, over 75% seen once. Material: peripheral blood. Source of these receptors: a human donor in a cohort sampled during active COVID-19.

The chain couples TRBV7-2 to TRBJ1-2, with TRBD1 as a possible D gene (6 bases). V lost 2 bases, J lost 9 bases, and 13 bases lay in between. The CDR3 sequence is 13 residues long. The germline V gene encodes CDR1 SGHTA and CDR2 FQGNSA. The CDR3 loop is CASSLFRGWSYTF. CDR3 nucleotide sequence: TGTGCCAGCAGCTTATTCAGGGGCTGGAGCTACACCTTC. The full variable domain, rest sourced from reference TRBV7-2 and TRBJ1-2, is GAGVSQSPSNKVTEKGKDVELRCDPISGHTALYWYRQSLGQGLEFLIYFQGNSAPDKSGLPSDRFSAERTGGSVSTLTIQRTQQEDSAVYLCASSLFRGWSYTFGSGTRLTVV.

This clone was seen more than once but under ten times. The DNA for the CDR3 is TGTGCCAGCAGTGCACAAATCGCAACTAATGAAAAACTGTTTTTT. It specifies CASSAQIATNEKLFF. The chain is built from TRBV25-1 and TRBJ1-4; D remains ambiguous. V was pared by 4 bases and J by 0 bases, with 9 bases between. The CDR3 is made up of 15 amino acids. Germline CDR1 and CDR2: MGHDK and SYGVNS.

The V gene is TRBV12-1, the J gene TRBJ2-1; whether TRBD1, the table's D call, matches the DNA was not checked. TRBV12-1 is annotated as a pseudogene. CDR3 length: 15 amino acids. As DNA, the CDR3 is TGTGCCAGCAGCTTTGGGGACAAGGAGCCTGGTGAGCAGTTCTTC. Translating gives CASSFGDKEPGEQFF.

The chain couples TRBV19 to TRBJ2-7; 7 bases are shared with TRBD2. This CDR3 spans 15 amino acids. Germline V lookup: CDR1 LNHDA, CDR2 SQIVND (reference sequence). V lost 4 bases and J lost 6; bases outside the gene matches: 12. CDR3 region: CASSSPGGPEGEQYF. CDR3 coding DNA: TGTGCCAGTAGTAGTCCGGGGGGACCTGAAGGCGAGCAGTACTTC. The full variable domain, rest sourced from reference TRBV19 and TRBJ2-7, is DGGITQSPKYLFRKEGQNVTLSCEQNLNHDAMYWYRQDPGQGLRLIYYSQIVNDFQKGDIAEGYSVSREKKESFPLTVTSAQKNPTAFYLCASSSPGGPEGEQYFGPGTRLTVT.

The chain recombines TRBV10-3 with TRBJ2-7, with 12 bases lining up with TRBD1. This CDR3 contains 14 residues. Germline assignment: CDR1 ENHRY and CDR2 SYGVKD. V shed 8 bases and J 7 bases; nucleotides not matched to a gene: 9. The DNA of the CDR3 is TGTGCCATCTGGCCGGGACAGGGGGCCCAGGAGCAGTACTTC. As protein: CAIWPGQGAQEQYF.

This sequence joins TRBV6-5 and TRBJ1-5, with TRBD1 identical over 8 bases. CDR1 and CDR2 from the germline V gene are MNHEY and SVGAGI. V trimming: 2 bases; J trimming: 7 bases; junction bases outside the gene matches: 10. This CDR3 has 16 residues. CDR3 bases: TGTGCCAGCAGTTACCGAAGCGGGACAGGTGGACAGCCCCAGCATTTT. Translating it yields CASSYRSGTGGQPQHF.

V and J are TRBV5-8 and TRBJ1-2; possibly TRBD1 for D (5 bases). CDR1 SGHTS and CDR2 YDEGEE come from the germline V gene. The CDR3 spans 16 residues. Trimming pared 0 bases from V and 4 bases from J, leaving 16 bases between. CDR3 sequence (DNA): TGTGCCAGCAGCTTGGAATGGGGATCAAGGGGCTATGGCTACACCTTC. This sequence encodes CASSLEWGSRGYGYTF.

The gene calls are TRBV6-5 and TRBJ2-7; 7 bases map to TRBD2. The CDR3 spans 14 residues. The germline V gene has CDR1 MNHEY and CDR2 SVGAGI. V lost 5 bases, J lost 0 bases, and 4 bases stayed unmatched. The CDR3 loop reads CASSTRTSSYEQYF. CDR3 bases: TGTGCCAGCAGTACTCGGACTAGCTCCTACGAGCAGTACTTC.

V is TRBV19 and J is TRBJ2-5; 9 positions agree with TRBD2. The CDR3 runs 15 residues. Germline values: CDR1 LNHDA, CDR2 SQIVND (reference sequence). The V and J ends lost 4 bases and 5 bases, in that order; junction bases with no gene match: 8. CDR3 sequence reads: CASSKSGTSLETQYF. The CDR3 nucleotides are TGTGCCAGTAGTAAGTCCGGGACTAGCCTGGAGACCCAGTACTTC.

The chain carries TRBV5-1 and TRBJ2-7; the match to TRBD2 covers 14 bases. Germline assignment: CDR1 SGHRS and CDR2 YFSETQ. V lost 0 bases, J lost 7 bases, and 6 bases stayed unmatched. The CDR3 has 16 amino acids. Here the CDR3 reads CASSLGTSGRRGEQYF. The CDR3 region has the DNA TGCGCCAGCAGCTTGGGGACTAGCGGGAGGAGGGGTGAGCAGTACTTC.

This chain uses TRBV24-1 with TRBJ2-5, with TRBD1 matching over 8 bases. The CDR3 runs 17 residues. V dropped 6 bases and J dropped 5; count of bases not matched to a gene: 16. The germline V gene encodes CDR1 KGHDR and CDR2 SFDVKD. The chain's CDR3 is CATSRAGGGQGWETQYF. As DNA, the CDR3 is TGTGCCACCAGTCGGGCCGGGGGTGGACAGGGATGGGAGACCCAGTACTTC.

The V gene is TRBV7-2, the J gene TRBJ2-5, with unresolved D. V lost 5 bases and J lost 2, with 9 bases in between. The CDR3 is 13 amino acids. Germline V gene sequence: CDR1 SGHTA, CDR2 FQGNSA. The CDR3 DNA follows: TGTGCCAGCAGCCCTAAAACGCAAGAGACCCAGTACTTC. Translated: CASSPKTQETQYF.

The rearrangement links TRBV9 to TRBJ2-1, with 10 nucleotides matching TRBD2. Germline V gene lookup returns CDR1 SGDLS and CDR2 YYNGEE. There are 15 residues in the CDR3. V lost 3 bases to trimming and J lost 3 bases; unmatched junction nucleotides: 3. The CDR3 region is CASSEGTSDYNEQFF. In nucleotides, the CDR3 is TGTGCCAGCAGCGAGGGGACTAGCGACTACAATGAGCAGTTCTTC.

The rearrangement links TRBV19 to TRBJ1-2, with 7 bases aligning to TRBD1. V was clipped by 7 bases and J by 3 bases; unmatched bases: 11. The CDR3 is made up of 15 amino acids. CDR1 and CDR2 (germline): LNHDA, SQIVND (reference sequence). The CDR3 here is CASNDAPGTDYGYTF. CDR3 nucleotides: TGTGCCAGTAACGATGCGCCTGGGACAGACTATGGCTACACCTTC.

The chain employs TRBV3-1 (or the pseudogene TRBV3-2) and TRBJ2-3; D remains ambiguous. The V gene's germline CDR1 is LGHDT and CDR2 YNNKEL (reference sequence). The CDR3 has 14 amino acids. The germline V and J ends were trimmed by 2 bases and 2 bases, with 8 bases remaining between them. CDR3 nucleotides: TGTGCCAGCAGCCAAAGACGACACACAGATACGCAGTATTTT. Protein: CASSQRRHTDTQYF.

This chain uses TRBV28 with TRBJ2-4, with 7 bases aligning to TRBD2. Unmatched junction bases numbered 9, after V lost 4 bases and J lost 0 bases. Germline V gene sequence: CDR1 MDHEN, CDR2 SYDVKM. The length of the CDR3 is 17 residues. This CDR3 reads CASSSPFAGVAKNIQYF. The CDR3, as DNA: TGTGCCAGCAGTTCCCCCTTTGCGGGGGTAGCCAAAAACATTCAGTACTTC. The complete variable domain, with remaining parts taken from reference TRBV28 and TRBJ2-4, reads DVKVTQSSRYLVKRTGEKVFLECVQDMDHENMFWYRQDPGLGLRLIYFSYDVKMKEKGDIPEGYSVSREKKERFSLILESASTNQTSMYLCASSSPFAGVAKNIQYFGAGTRLSVL.

The chain couples TRBV6-2 or TRBV6-3 to TRBJ2-1, with D possibly TRBD2 on 5 matching bases. Trimming removed 2 bases from V and 8 bases from J, with 13 bases in between. In germline, CDR1 is MNHEY, CDR2 SVGEGT. The CDR3 has 14 amino acids. The CDR3 nucleotides are TGTGCCAGCAGTTACCCAAATCCTAGCTATGAGCAGTTCTTC. Translated: CASSYPNPSYEQFF.

This clone was detected a few times. The chain has TRBV6-5 and TRBJ1-1, with 7 bases identical to TRBD1. CDR1 is MNHEY and CDR2 is SVGAGI in the germline V gene. With 5 bases clipped from V and 5 bases from J, the junction kept 8 bases outside the gene matches. The CDR3 length is 14 residues. The CDR3: CASSPLTGRTEAFF. CDR3 sequence (DNA): TGTGCCAGCAGTCCGCTGACAGGGAGGACTGAAGCTTTCTTT.

The chain couples TRBV29-1 to TRBJ1-1; TRBD1 is a possible D gene (5 bases). V was cut by 3 bases and J by 6 bases, with 20 bases left in between. The CDR3 length is 15 residues. Per the germline V gene, CDR1 is SQVTM and CDR2 is ANQGSEA. The CDR3 region is CSVEPVSSLGPEAFF. CDR3 nucleotide sequence: TGCAGCGTTGAGCCGGTCAGCTCGTTGGGGCCTGAAGCTTTCTTT. The full variable domain, completed using reference TRBV29-1 and TRBJ1-1, is SAVISQKPSRDICQRGTSLTIQCQVDSQVTMMFWYRQQPGQSLTLIATANQGSEATYESGFVIDKFPISRPNLTFSTLTVSNMSPEDSSIYLCSVEPVSSLGPEAFFGQGTRLTVV.

The chain has TRBV2 and TRBJ2-7; 12 nucleotides match TRBD1. V lost 7 bases and J lost 4; bases outside the gene matches: 8. Per the germline V gene, CDR1 is SNHLY and CDR2 is FYNNEI. The CDR3 has 15 amino acids. The CDR3 DNA is TGTGCCAGCAAGGAGGGGACAGGGGGCACTTACGAGCAGTACTTC. Translated, it gives CASKEGTGGTYEQYF.

This chain connects TRBV3-1 (or the pseudogene TRBV3-2) to TRBJ2-7, with unresolved D. The length of the CDR3 is 14 residues. Deletions cut 1 base from V and 3 bases from J, with 10 bases between. Germline CDR1 and CDR2: LGHDT and YNNKEL (reference sequence). In nucleotides, the CDR3 is TGTGCCAGCAGCCAAGTGGCGGCCGACTACGAGCAGTACTTC. Its protein product is CASSQVAADYEQYF.